This TCR beta chain emerged from a study of tissue T cells after allogeneic stem cell transplantation. Repertoires were generated with immunoSEQ multiplex PCR, while TCRdb's copy carries only in-frame clones and drops some. The sample records about 10,000 clones, 60% being singletons. The sequence was obtained from a woman aged 18-49 years with breast cancer. This specimen consisted of tissue from the jejunum, obtained at autopsy.

The CDR3 nucleotides are TGTGCCAGCAGAGACTACCGGGACAATGAGCAGTTCTTC. Translating it yields CASRDYRDNEQFF. The chain is built from TRBV6-5 and TRBJ2-1, with D tentatively TRBD2 (5 bases). The germline CDR1 and CDR2 sequences are MNHEY and SVGAGI. V was trimmed by 6 bases and J by 5 bases, leaving 11 bases between them. The CDR3 is 13 residues long.